Listed below are T cell receptor beta chains from one sample, sequenced in a study of blood T cells in healthy people across ages. Via MiXCR, TCRdb re-called the 5' RACE reads, giving one row per CDR3 protein. Seen here are approximately 800,000 distinct CDR3 sequences, 62% observed once, and the top ten hold around a quarter. Sequenced input: blood. These receptors were taken from a man between 25 and 39 years old in good health. Both conserved end residues are part of each CDR3. A D gene is named only where the DNA matches it firmly. Only some rows state a clone size, as once, few, many or a class for expanded clones.

j_call: TRBJ1-2; v_call: TRBV27; clone_size: NA; d_call: TRBD1; cdr3_aa: CASSFSRQGTNYGYTF; cdr3_nt: TGTGCCAGCAGTTTTTCCCGACAGGGTACTAACTATGGCTACACCTTC
j_call: TRBJ2-5; v_call: TRBV24-1; clone_size: NA; d_call: TRBD2; cdr3_aa: CATSARGLAGGPGNEQYF; cdr3_nt: TGTGCCACCAGTGCCCGGGGACTAGCGGGGGGGCCGGGTAATGAGCAGTACTTC
j_call: TRBJ2-1; v_call: TRBV7-3; clone_size: NA; d_call: NA; cdr3_aa: CASSLTSGNRNEQFF; cdr3_nt: TGTGCCAGCAGCTTAACCTCGGGGAATCGCAATGAGCAGTTCTTC
j_call: TRBJ2-5; v_call: TRBV29-1; clone_size: few; d_call: NA; cdr3_aa: CSVGVLGATQYF; cdr3_nt: TGCAGCGTTGGGGTACTGGGGGCGACCCAGTACTTC
j_call: TRBJ1-5; v_call: TRBV7-8; clone_size: NA; d_call: NA; cdr3_aa: CASSGGGQVGNQPQHF; cdr3_nt: TGTGCCAGCAGCGGGGGGGGCCAGGTGGGCAATCAGCCCCAGCATTTT
j_call: TRBJ2-7; v_call: TRBV30; clone_size: NA; d_call: TRBD1; cdr3_aa: CAWVRATGGNEQYF; cdr3_nt: TGTGCCTGGGTTAGGGCGACAGGGGGCAACGAGCAGTACTTC
j_call: TRBJ2-7; v_call: TRBV28; clone_size: NA; d_call: NA; cdr3_aa: CASSFGTFEYEQYF; cdr3_nt: TGTGCCAGCAGTTTTGGTACCTTTGAATACGAGCAGTACTTC
j_call: TRBJ2-7; v_call: TRBV6-5; clone_size: few; d_call: NA; cdr3_aa: CASRSGAYEQYF; cdr3_nt: TGTGCCAGCAGATCAGGAGCCTACGAGCAGTACTTC
j_call: TRBJ1-4; v_call: TRBV4-2; clone_size: NA; d_call: NA; cdr3_aa: CASSQGDGATNEKLFF; cdr3_nt: TGTGCCAGCAGCCAAGGGGACGGAGCAACTAATGAAAAACTGTTTTTT
j_call: TRBJ2-1; v_call: TRBV10-3; clone_size: NA; d_call: TRBD1; cdr3_aa: CAIMSQGASEQFF; cdr3_nt: TGTGCCATCATGAGTCAGGGGGCTAGTGAGCAGTTCTTC
j_call: TRBJ2-7; v_call: TRBV28; clone_size: few; d_call: NA; cdr3_aa: CASSVDNSYEQYF; cdr3_nt: TGTGCCAGCAGTGTAGACAACTCCTACGAGCAGTACTTC
j_call: TRBJ1-2; v_call: TRBV20-1; clone_size: NA; d_call: TRBD1; cdr3_aa: CSALTGGSNYGYTF; cdr3_nt: TGCAGTGCTTTAACAGGGGGGTCTAACTATGGCTACACCTTC
j_call: TRBJ1-6; v_call: TRBV30; clone_size: NA; d_call: TRBD1; cdr3_aa: CAWADTTGGRSPLHF; cdr3_nt: TGTGCCTGGGCGGACACGACAGGGGGGAGATCACCCCTCCACTTT
j_call: TRBJ2-1; v_call: TRBV20-1; clone_size: many; d_call: TRBD2; cdr3_aa: CSATGLAGYNEQFF; cdr3_nt: TGCAGTGCCACTGGACTAGCGGGCTACAATGAGCAGTTCTTC
j_call: TRBJ2-7; v_call: TRBV12-3/TRBV12-4; clone_size: many; d_call: NA; cdr3_aa: CASSLVTYEQYF; cdr3_nt: TGTGCCAGCAGTTTGGTCACCTACGAGCAGTACTTC
j_call: TRBJ2-4; v_call: TRBV20-1; clone_size: NA; d_call: NA; cdr3_aa: CSATSRDHKNIQYF; cdr3_nt: TGCAGTGCTACCAGTAGGGACCATAAAAACATTCAGTACTTC
j_call: TRBJ2-5; v_call: TRBV5-1; clone_size: NA; d_call: NA; cdr3_aa: CASRPNPGSEETQYF; cdr3_nt: TGCGCCAGCAGACCCAACCCAGGGTCCGAAGAGACCCAGTACTTC
j_call: TRBJ2-3; v_call: TRBV15; clone_size: NA; d_call: TRBD2; cdr3_aa: CATSRETASGVDTQYF; cdr3_nt: TGTGCCACCAGCAGAGAAACTGCTAGCGGAGTAGATACGCAGTATTTT
j_call: TRBJ2-5; v_call: TRBV2; clone_size: NA; d_call: TRBD2; cdr3_aa: CASRRGAEETQYF; cdr3_nt: TGTGCCAGCAGGCGGGGGGCTGAGGAGACCCAGTACTTC
j_call: TRBJ1-4; v_call: TRBV2; clone_size: few; d_call: NA; cdr3_aa: CASQVRRRGEKLFF; cdr3_nt: TGTGCCAGCCAAGTCAGGCGCCGAGGTGAAAAACTGTTTTTT
j_call: TRBJ2-4; v_call: TRBV20-1; clone_size: many; d_call: TRBD2; cdr3_aa: CSASTSGGASIQYF; cdr3_nt: TGCAGTGCTAGTACTAGCGGGGGGGCCTCCATTCAGTACTTC
j_call: TRBJ2-7; v_call: TRBV4-3; clone_size: few; d_call: NA; cdr3_aa: CASSQGYSGEQYF; cdr3_nt: TGCGCCAGCAGCCAAGGCTACTCGGGCGAGCAGTACTTC
j_call: TRBJ2-3; v_call: TRBV6-6; clone_size: NA; d_call: TRBD1; cdr3_aa: CASRRGQGPTDTQYF; cdr3_nt: TGTGCCAGCAGACGAGGACAGGGTCCCACAGATACGCAGTATTTT
j_call: TRBJ2-1; v_call: TRBV11-2; clone_size: NA; d_call: NA; cdr3_aa: CASRYQLTYNEQFF; cdr3_nt: TGTGCCAGCAGATATCAGCTCACCTACAATGAGCAGTTCTTC
j_call: TRBJ2-5; v_call: TRBV20-1; clone_size: NA; d_call: TRBD2; cdr3_aa: CSARAGGTRETQYF; cdr3_nt: TGCAGTGCTAGGGCGGGAGGGACCCGAGAGACCCAGTACTTC
j_call: TRBJ2-7; v_call: TRBV5-1; clone_size: NA; d_call: NA; cdr3_aa: CASSWYGYEQYF; cdr3_nt: TGCGCCAGCAGCTGGTATGGTTACGAGCAGTACTTC
j_call: TRBJ2-7; v_call: TRBV5-6; clone_size: NA; d_call: TRBD1; cdr3_aa: CASSSLGTGLAGYEQYF; cdr3_nt: TGTGCCAGCAGCTCTTTAGGGACAGGTTTGGCAGGCTACGAGCAGTACTTC